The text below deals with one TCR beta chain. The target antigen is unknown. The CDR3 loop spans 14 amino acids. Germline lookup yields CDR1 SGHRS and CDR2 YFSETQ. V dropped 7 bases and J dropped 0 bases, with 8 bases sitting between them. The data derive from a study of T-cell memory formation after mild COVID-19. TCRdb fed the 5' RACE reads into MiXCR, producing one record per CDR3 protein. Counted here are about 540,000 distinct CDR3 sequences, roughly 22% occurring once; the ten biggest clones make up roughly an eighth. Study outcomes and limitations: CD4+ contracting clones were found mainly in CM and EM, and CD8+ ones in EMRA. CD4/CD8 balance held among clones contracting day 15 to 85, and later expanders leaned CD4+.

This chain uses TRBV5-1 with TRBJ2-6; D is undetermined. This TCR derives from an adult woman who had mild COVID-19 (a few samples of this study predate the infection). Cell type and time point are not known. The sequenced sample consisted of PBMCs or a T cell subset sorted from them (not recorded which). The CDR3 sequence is CASSNGSGANVLTF. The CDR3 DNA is TGCGCCAGCTCGAACGGCTCTGGGGCCAACGTCCTGACTTTC.